One and the same sample provided the 30 T cell receptor beta chains below, sequenced in a study of response to subunit inactivated influenza vaccine. MiXCR was run by TCRdb on the RT-PCR reads, yielding one entry per CDR3 protein. In the table there are approximately 700,000 distinct CDR3 sequences, 15% to 17% of which are singletons. The sequencing here drew on PBMCs from blood, taken roughly 12 days after vaccination. These receptors were obtained from a man aged 45-65 years who received an inactivated influenza vaccine.

This chain links TRBV28 with TRBJ2-1; D not resolved. Germline CDR1 is MDHEN and CDR2 is SYDVKM. The CDR3 runs to 13 residues. V gave up 4 bases and J gave up 11 bases, with 15 bases separating them. The CDR3 coding sequence is TGTGCCAGCAGTTCGAGTTTAGAGCGAAAGCAGTTCTTC. Translation gives CASSSSLERKQFF. The variable domain in full, completed from reference TRBV28 and TRBJ2-1, reads DVKVTQSSRYLVKRTGEKVFLECVQDMDHENMFWYRQDPGLGLRLIYFSYDVKMKEKGDIPEGYSVSREKKERFSLILESASTNQTSMYLCASSSSLERKQFFGPGTRLTVL.

This clonotype came up many times. The chain is built from TRBV27 and TRBJ2-1, with 7 nucleotides matching TRBD2. J was trimmed by 9 bases and V by 6 bases; bases with no gene match: 11. The germline V gene encodes CDR1 MNHEY and CDR2 SMNVEV (reference sequence). This CDR3 comprises 14 residues. DNA for the CDR3: TGTGCCAGCAGCCGCCCGGGCGGGGGTGTTGAGCAGTTCTTC. Protein: CASSRPGGGVEQFF.

The chain is built from TRBV20-1 and TRBJ2-5; 11 nucleotides align to TRBD1. J lost 14 bases, V lost 4 bases, and 18 bases had no gene match. There are 15 residues in the CDR3. Germline CDR1 DFQATT, CDR2 SNEGSKA (reference sequence). The CDR3 region is CSAIGQGAAKARFYF. Written as DNA, the CDR3 is TGCAGTGCTATCGGACAGGGGGCGGCAAAGGCCCGATTCTACTTC.

The chain recombines TRBV20-1 with TRBJ2-5; the D gene is possibly TRBD1 (6 bases). The germline V gene has CDR1 DFQATT and CDR2 SNEGSKA (reference sequence). Trimming pared 1 base from V and 7 bases from J, leaving 16 bases between. The CDR3 consists of 14 residues. The CDR3 loop reads CSARVPQGRGTQYF. CDR3 in DNA: TGCAGTGCTAGAGTTCCACAGGGCCGAGGGACCCAGTACTTC.

CDR3 bases: TGTGCCAGCAGCCCCGCCCAGGCCTATCAGCCCCAGCATTTT. It codes for CASSPAQAYQPQHF. J is TRBJ1-5 and V is TRBV7-8; D is unresolved. Germline V lookup: CDR1 SGHVS, CDR2 FQNEAQ. The CDR3 spans 14 residues. Trimming pared 5 bases from V and 5 bases from J, leaving 13 bases between.

This clonotype was recorded a few times. This may be a read error: a much more frequent sequence differs by one nucleotide. V usage is TRBV3-1 and J usage is TRBJ2-2, with 8 bases identical to TRBD2. V lost 8 bases and J lost 4; bases outside the gene matches: 3. Germline loops: CDR1 LGHDT, CDR2 YNNKEL (reference sequence). The CDR3 contains 13 residues. CDR3 sequence (DNA): TGTGCCAGCGGCCGGGGGGGCACCGGGGAGCTGTTTTTT. It encodes CASGRGGTGELFF.

In its sample, this clonotype was seen a few times. The genes are TRBV7-2 and TRBJ2-7; D is ambiguous. V dropped 4 bases and J dropped 7 bases, with 14 bases sitting between them. This CDR3 comprises 13 residues. Germline CDR1 SGHTA, CDR2 FQGNSA. Written as DNA, the CDR3 is TGTGCCAGCAGCTCTGGACCGTTCCAAGAGCAGTACTTC. Translating it yields CASSSGPFQEQYF.

The chain employs TRBV4-3 and TRBJ2-3; 10 bases line up with TRBD2. The germline V gene has CDR1 LGHNA and CDR2 YSLEER. The CDR3 sequence is 20 residues long. With 0 bases clipped from V and 0 bases from J, the junction kept 12 bases outside the gene matches. DNA for the CDR3: TGCGCCAGCAGCCAAGATCCAGCGGGAGGGCAGGGTGGAAGCACAGATACGCAGTATTTT. Amino acids: CASSQDPAGGQGGSTDTQYF.

This clonotype was counted only a few times. This chain connects TRBV20-1 to TRBJ2-2; 9 nucleotides align to TRBD1. The CDR3 spans 16 residues. Looked up from germline, CDR1 is DFQATT and CDR2 is SNEGSKA (reference sequence). V was clipped by 3 bases and J by 7 bases; unmatched bases: 12. CDR3 protein: CSARGPGQGIHGELFF. Here the CDR3 DNA reads TGCAGTGCTAGGGGTCCGGGACAGGGTATCCACGGGGAGCTGTTTTTT.

This clonotype was detected many times. This chain joins TRBV5-1 and TRBJ2-7, with D possibly being TRBD1 or TRBD2 (7 bases each). Germline V gives CDR1 SGHRS, CDR2 YFSETQ. V was clipped by 4 bases and J by 7 bases, with 21 bases between them. The CDR3 sequence is 15 residues long. The CDR3 DNA is TGCGCCAGCAGCCAAAACAGCGGGAACAGGGGAGAGCAGTACTTC. It encodes CASSQNSGNRGEQYF.

This clonotype occurred a few times. CDR3 nucleotides: TGTGCCAGCAGCTCGCCGACTAGCGGGAGTGAGACCCAGTACTTC. Its protein product is CASSSPTSGSETQYF. This chain uses TRBV11-2 with TRBJ2-5; 12 bases fit TRBD2. Germline lookup yields CDR1 SGHAT and CDR2 FQNNGV. The ends lost 4 bases at V and 5 bases at J; junction bases unmatched: 5. The CDR3 is 15 residues long.

The J gene is TRBJ2-7, the V gene TRBV12-3 or TRBV12-4, with 7 bases lining up with TRBD2. The junction had 6 bases not matched to a gene; V was cut back by 5 bases and J by 2 bases. The CDR3 contains 14 residues. CDR3 in amino acids: CASSRSSGTYEQYF. Written as DNA, the CDR3 is TGTGCCAGCAGTAGATCTAGCGGAACCTACGAGCAGTACTTC.

This clonotype appeared many times. This sequence joins TRBV4-1 and TRBJ1-4, with TRBD1 as a possible D gene (5 bases). This CDR3 comprises 14 residues. The germline V gene encodes CDR1 MGHRA and CDR2 YSYEKL. V was cut by 0 bases and J by 8 bases, with 10 bases left in between. The CDR3 DNA is TGCGCCAGCAGCCAAGACAGGGCTGGCGAAAAACTGTTTTTT. The encoded protein is CASSQDRAGEKLFF.

The CDR3 coding sequence is TGTGCCAGCAGACATCCGGACAGGGGCACCGGGGAGCTGTTTTTT. It translates to CASRHPDRGTGELFF. The chain uses TRBV12-3 or TRBV12-4 and TRBJ2-2; 9 nucleotides line up with TRBD1. With V trimmed by 6 bases and J by 4 bases, 6 bases remained unmatched. The CDR3 is made up of 15 amino acids.

CDR3 nucleotide sequence: TGTGCCAGCAGTGAGGGCCACCGTAGCGTGGCTTTCTTT. This sequence encodes CASSEGHRSVAFF. V usage is TRBV2 and J usage is TRBJ1-1; unclear D gene. This CDR3 has 13 residues. Germline CDR1 SNHLY, CDR2 FYNNEI. Trimming cost V 3 bases and J 11 bases, with 16 bases left between them.

This clonotype was seen many times. The chain employs TRBV12-3 or TRBV12-4 and TRBJ2-3; no reliable D call. The CDR3 is 14 residues long. Trimming stripped 3 bases from V and 2 bases from J, with 9 bases between. CDR3 region: CASSLPEFTDTQYF. The CDR3 bases are TGTGCCAGCAGTTTGCCAGAATTCACAGATACGCAGTATTTT.

This chain links TRBV28 with TRBJ2-1; 12 bases align to TRBD1. Germline V lookup: CDR1 MDHEN, CDR2 SYDVKM. V was clipped by 4 bases and J by 7 bases; unmatched bases: 5. The CDR3 is 15 residues long. In nucleotides, the CDR3 is TGTGCCAGCAGTTCTGCGGGACAGGGGGCTAATGAGCAGTTCTTC. Amino acid sequence: CASSSAGQGANEQFF.

This chain uses TRBV20-1 with TRBJ1-2, with 7 bases fitting TRBD1. The CDR3 consists of 15 residues. The germline V gene has CDR1 DFQATT and CDR2 SNEGSKA (reference sequence). V dropped 1 base and J dropped 2; count of bases not matched to a gene: 7. The CDR3: CSARGGQDLNYGYTF. CDR3 bases: TGCAGTGCTAGAGGCGGACAGGACTTGAACTATGGCTACACCTTC.

V usage is TRBV25-1 and J usage is TRBJ2-5; D gene unclear. The ends were cut back, 3 bases at V and 2 bases at J, with 16 bases in the middle. Germline assignment: CDR1 MGHDK and CDR2 SYGVNS. This CDR3 is built from 16 residues. CDR3 sequence reads: CASSDENLGWQETQYF. For the CDR3, the DNA is TGTGCCAGCAGTGATGAGAATCTTGGGTGGCAAGAGACCCAGTACTTC.

In this sample, this clonotype turned up a few times. The rearrangement uses TRBV10-3 and TRBJ1-2; possibly TRBD1 for D (5 bases). The CDR3 has 15 amino acids. Germline V CDR1 and CDR2: ENHRY, SYGVKD. V was cut by 5 bases and J by 2 bases, with 15 bases left in between. CDR3 loop: CAISPKERTNYGYTF. The CDR3 DNA is TGTGCCATCAGTCCCAAGGAAAGGACAAACTATGGCTACACCTTC.

This clonotype was detected a few times. CDR3 in amino acids: CASSSILGAVLGYEQYF. For the CDR3, the DNA is TGTGCCAGCAGTTCCATTTTGGGGGCGGTGCTGGGCTACGAGCAGTACTTC. J is TRBJ2-7 and V is TRBV28; possible D gene TRBD1, 6 bases. Trimming pared 4 bases from V and 3 bases from J, leaving 22 bases between. The CDR3 extends over 17 amino acids. Germline CDR1 reads MDHEN; CDR2 reads SYDVKM.

J is TRBJ2-5 and V is TRBV5-5; D is ambiguous. There are 11 residues in the CDR3. Between the trimmed V and J ends, which lost 4 bases and 5 bases, there was a span of 6 bases. The germline V gene has CDR1 SGHKS and CDR2 YYEKEE (reference sequence). CDR3: CASSEHETQYF. The CDR3 bases are TGTGCCAGCAGCGAACATGAGACCCAGTACTTC. The full variable domain, with the rest looked up from reference TRBV5-5 and TRBJ2-5, is DAGVTQSPTHLIKTRGQQVTLRCSPISGHKSVSWYQQVLGQGPQFIFQYYEKEERGRGNFPDRFSARQFPNYSSELNVNALLLGDSALYLCASSEHETQYFGPGTRLLVL.

This clonotype was seen only a few times. The V gene is TRBV29-1, the J gene TRBJ2-3; a possible D gene is TRBD1 (6 bases). This CDR3 comprises 12 residues. Germline CDR1 reads SQVTM; CDR2 reads ANQGSEA. V was shortened by 6 bases and J by 4 bases, with 11 bases between the two germline ends. The CDR3 DNA reads TGCAGCGTCGCGACAGGTTCAGATACGCAGTATTTT. This encodes CSVATGSDTQYF.

The chain uses TRBV7-2 and TRBJ2-5, with D hard to call. Per germline, CDR1 SGHTA and CDR2 FQGNSA. Trimming took 4 bases from V and 0 from J, leaving 9 bases between them. CDR3 size: 14 residues. CDR3 in DNA: TGTGCCAGCAGCTGGCGGACGGACCAAGAGACCCAGTACTTC. This codes for CASSWRTDQETQYF. The full variable domain, completed using reference TRBV7-2 and TRBJ2-5, is GAGVSQSPSNKVTEKGKDVELRCDPISGHTALYWYRQSLGQGLEFLIYFQGNSAPDKSGLPSDRFSAERTGGSVSTLTIQRTQQEDSAVYLCASSWRTDQETQYFGPGTRLLVL.

The gene calls are TRBV6-1 and TRBJ2-7; D may match TRBD1 or TRBD2 (5 bases each). V lost 6 bases to trimming and J lost 0 bases, with 12 bases between them. The CDR3 covers 14 residues. Germline CDR1 and CDR2: MNHNS and SASEGT. Here the CDR3 reads CASRLPGTSYEQYF. CDR3 bases: TGTGCCAGCAGACTACCCGGGACCTCCTACGAGCAGTACTTC.

This clonotype turned up a few times. The chain links TRBV6-5 to TRBJ1-1; D is unclear. The germline V and J ends were trimmed by 5 bases and 0 bases, with 10 bases remaining between them. CDR3 length: 14 residues. In germline, CDR1 is MNHEY, CDR2 SVGAGI. The CDR3 coding sequence is TGTGCCAGCAGTACTTCCGGCCTGAACACTGAAGCTTTCTTT. Encoded protein: CASSTSGLNTEAFF.

This clonotype came up a few times. This chain connects TRBV25-1 to TRBJ1-6, with D possibly TRBD1 on 6 matching bases. Trimming took off 5 bases at V and 6 bases at J, with 11 bases between the two ends. The CDR3 covers 14 residues. Germline loops: CDR1 MGHDK, CDR2 SYGVNS. The CDR3 protein is CASSYPGVNSPLHF. The CDR3 DNA reads as TGTGCCAGCAGTTACCCAGGGGTTAATTCACCCCTCCACTTT.

This clonotype was counted only a few times. V and J are TRBV11-2 and TRBJ2-2; D uncertain. The CDR3 length is 16 residues. Germline V gene lookup returns CDR1 SGHAT and CDR2 FQNNGV. V dropped 1 base and J dropped 3 bases, with 12 bases sitting between them. This CDR3 is CASSLGPVTDTGELFF. The CDR3 DNA reads as TGTGCCAGCAGCTTAGGTCCAGTTACGGACACCGGGGAGCTGTTTTTT.

V is TRBV4-3 and J is TRBJ2-7; maybe TRBD2 (5 bases). V dropped 4 bases and J dropped 6 bases, with 13 bases sitting between them. This CDR3 region has 13 residues. Looked up from germline, CDR1 is LGHNA and CDR2 is YSLEER. Here the CDR3 reads CASSPSLEGEQYF. CDR3 bases: TGCGCCAGCAGCCCCAGTCTTGAGGGCGAGCAGTACTTC.

This clonotype was seen more than once but under ten times. V is TRBV7-2 and J is TRBJ2-2; 7 bases are a match to TRBD1. The CDR3 runs 16 residues. Looked up from germline, CDR1 is SGHTA and CDR2 is FQGNSA. V trimming: 6 bases; J trimming: 4 bases; junction bases outside the gene matches: 11. As DNA, the CDR3 is TGTGCCAGCAGGAGAAAAGACAGGGCGGCCACCGGGGAGCTGTTTTTT. Amino acid sequence: CASRRKDRAATGELFF. The complete variable domain, with remaining parts taken from reference TRBV7-2 and TRBJ2-2, reads GAGVSQSPSNKVTEKGKDVELRCDPISGHTALYWYRQSLGQGLEFLIYFQGNSAPDKSGLPSDRFSAERTGGSVSTLTIQRTQQEDSAVYLCASRRKDRAATGELFFGEGSRLTVL.